Each of the 21 T cell receptor beta chains below was sequenced from the same sample in a study of blood T cell repertoires in COVID-19. The assay was immunoSEQ multiplex PCR, and TCRdb's table has in-frame clones only and misses some. This table holds 150,000 to 160,000 clones, more than 65% found once. Sequenced sample: peripheral blood. The receptors originated from a woman aged 45 to 65 with acute or convalescent COVID-19.

This chain joins TRBV7-2 and TRBJ2-7; tentatively, D is TRBD1 (5 bases). This CDR3 region has 15 residues. Trimming pared 1 base from V and 2 bases from J, leaving 12 bases between. Germline CDR1 is SGHTA and CDR2 is FQGNSA. This CDR3 is CASSLGPRGPYEQYF. The CDR3 DNA reads as TGTGCCAGCAGCTTAGGCCCAAGGGGTCCCTACGAGCAGTACTTC.

This clone has a single count. This chain joins TRBV9 and TRBJ2-1; perhaps TRBD1 as D (5 bases). CDR3 length equals 14 residues. Germline values: CDR1 SGDLS, CDR2 YYNGEE. Trimming took off 3 bases at V and 4 bases at J, with 11 bases between the two ends. DNA for the CDR3: TGTGCCAGCAGCGCCATCACAGGTTACAATGAGCAGTTCTTC. This codes for CASSAITGYNEQFF.

The chain links TRBV7-9 to TRBJ2-3, with 9 bases that match TRBD1. The CDR3 has 16 amino acids. Germline V gene lookup returns CDR1 SEHNR and CDR2 FQNEAQ (reference sequence). With V trimmed by 5 bases and J by 1 base, 7 bases remained unmatched. CDR3 loop: CASSLRRTGGTDTQYF. The CDR3 DNA is TGTGCCAGCAGCCTACGCCGGACAGGGGGCACAGATACGCAGTATTTT.

Only a few counts were recorded for this clone. The V and J genes are TRBV12-3 or TRBV12-4 and TRBJ2-1; D is unresolved. The CDR3 is 12 amino acids. V was shortened by 8 bases and J by 7 bases, with 12 bases between the two germline ends. The CDR3 spells CASFLVRNEQFF. DNA for the CDR3: TGTGCCAGCTTTCTAGTACGGAATGAGCAGTTCTTC.

This clone was seen a few times. The chain joins TRBV2 to TRBJ1-3, with 7 bases identical to TRBD1. With 9 bases clipped from V and 2 bases from J, the junction kept 7 bases outside the gene matches. The CDR3 is 14 residues long. Per germline, CDR1 SNHLY and CDR2 FYNNEI. CDR3: CASRWDRTGNTIYF. Here the CDR3 DNA reads TGTGCCAGTAGATGGGACAGAACTGGAAACACCATATATTTT.

This chain uses TRBV18 with TRBJ1-2, with 7 bases that match TRBD1. Germline V gene lookup returns CDR1 KGHSH and CDR2 LQKENI. Germline trimming cut 3 bases from V and 6 bases from J; bases unmatched to any gene: 4. This CDR3 is 13 amino acids long. Here the CDR3 reads CASSPDRENGYTF. CDR3 nucleotide sequence: TGTGCCAGCTCACCCGACAGGGAGAATGGCTACACCTTC.

The J gene is TRBJ2-2, the V gene TRBV7-3, with TRBD1 matching over 7 bases. J was trimmed by 4 bases and V by 6 bases; bases with no gene match: 5. This CDR3 spans 14 amino acids. Germline V CDR1 and CDR2: SGHTA, FQGTGA. The CDR3 DNA reads as TGTGCCAGCAGACAGGGGACGGTCACCGGGGAGCTGTTTTTT. It is translated as CASRQGTVTGELFF.

This clone was counted between two and nine times. The chain links TRBV6-5 to TRBJ1-5; 7 bases are shared with TRBD1. Germline-derived CDR1 and CDR2 are MNHEY and SVGAGI. This CDR3 is 15 amino acids long. V was clipped by 4 bases and J by 2 bases; unmatched bases: 5. The CDR3 here is CASSSDRAGNQPQHF. In DNA, the CDR3 is TGTGCCAGCAGTTCCGACAGGGCCGGCAATCAGCCCCAGCATTTT.

The chain uses TRBV30 and TRBJ1-4, with D unresolved. Germline CDR1 and CDR2: GTSNPN and SVGIG (reference sequence). Trimming took 1 base from V and 10 from J, leaving 22 bases between them. This CDR3 region has 16 residues. The CDR3 protein is CAWSATRAGYLGKLFF. The CDR3 nucleotides read TGTGCCTGGAGTGCGACACGGGCGGGCTATCTTGGAAAACTGTTTTTT. Full variable domain (rest looked up from reference TRBV30 and TRBJ1-4): SQTIHQWPATLVQPVGSPLSLECTVEGTSNPNLYWYRQAAGRGLQLLFYSVGIGQISSEVPQNLSASRPQDRQFILSSKKLLLSDSGFYLCAWSATRAGYLGKLFFGSGTQLSVL.

The chain couples TRBV6-2 or TRBV6-3 to TRBJ1-1; D is perhaps TRBD1 (5 bases). The germline CDR1 and CDR2 sequences are MNHEY and SVGEGT. This CDR3 has 15 amino acids. Deletions cut 2 bases from V and 11 bases from J, with 21 bases between. The CDR3 DNA is TGTGCCAGCAGTTACGGTGAAACCTACAGGACGGACGCTTTCTTT. Translating it yields CASSYGETYRTDAFF.

V gene TRBV3-1 (or the pseudogene TRBV3-2) combines with J gene TRBJ2-2; TRBD2 aligns across 13 bases. CDR1 LGHDT and CDR2 YNNKEL come from the germline V gene (reference sequence). The CDR3 loop spans 17 amino acids. J was trimmed by 5 bases and V by 3 bases; bases with no gene match: 6. CDR3 amino acids: CASSQDGLAGVTGELFF. In DNA, the CDR3 is TGTGCCAGCAGCCAGGATGGACTAGCGGGAGTGACCGGGGAGCTGTTTTTT.

This chain joins TRBV4-1 and TRBJ2-7, with 9 bases matching TRBD1. Germline trimming cut 5 bases from V and 6 bases from J; bases unmatched to any gene: 11. The CDR3 extends over 15 amino acids. Germline V gene data show CDR1 as MGHRA and CDR2 as YSYEKL. The CDR3 sequence is CASSWMDRGPIEQYF. The CDR3 nucleotides are TGCGCCAGCAGCTGGATGGACAGGGGTCCTATCGAGCAGTACTTC.

The rearrangement links TRBV5-5 to TRBJ1-5; D unclear. Germline values: CDR1 SGHKS, CDR2 YYEKEE (reference sequence). The CDR3 covers 14 residues. V lost 5 bases to trimming and J lost 3 bases, with 12 bases between them. In DNA, the CDR3 is TGTGCCAGCAGTTATGGGCCTTCCAATCAGCCCCAGCATTTT. Its translation is CASSYGPSNQPQHF.

The V gene is TRBV5-1, the J gene TRBJ2-1; 8 nucleotides match TRBD2. CDR3 length: 15 residues. Germline CDR1 reads SGHRS; CDR2 reads YFSETQ. Unmatched junction bases numbered 9, after V lost 3 bases and J lost 7 bases. CDR3 amino acids: CASSSGLDPSNEQFF. As DNA, the CDR3 is TGCGCCAGCAGCTCGGGACTAGACCCTTCGAATGAGCAGTTCTTC.

This chain links TRBV2 with TRBJ2-5; perhaps TRBD1 as D (6 bases). CDR3 size: 12 residues. Germline CDR1 and CDR2: SNHLY and FYNNEI. V dropped 6 bases and J dropped 2 bases, with 7 bases sitting between them. This chain's CDR3 is CASRDRQETQYF. The CDR3 bases are TGTGCCAGCAGGGACAGACAAGAGACCCAGTACTTC.

V and J are TRBV28 and TRBJ2-1; 11 nucleotides agree with TRBD2. The CDR3 length is 16 residues. CDR1 and CDR2 (germline): MDHEN, SYDVKM. J lost 5 bases, V lost 7 bases, and 10 bases had no gene match. CDR3 in DNA: TGTGCCAGCACCCTAGGGGGGACTAGCGGCAACAATGAGCAGTTCTTC. This translates into CASTLGGTSGNNEQFF. Using reference TRBV28 and TRBJ2-1 for the parts outside the CDR3, the full variable domain is DVKVTQSSRYLVKRTGEKVFLECVQDMDHENMFWYRQDPGLGLRLIYFSYDVKMKEKGDIPEGYSVSREKKERFSLILESASTNQTSMYLCASTLGGTSGNNEQFFGPGTRLTVL.

V and J are TRBV4-3 and TRBJ1-2; D not resolved. With 1 base removed from V and 6 bases from J, the gap between germline ends came to 15 bases. CDR1 and CDR2 from the germline V gene are LGHNA and YSLEER. The CDR3 is made up of 15 amino acids. In nucleotides, the CDR3 is TGCGCCAGCAGCCAAGTCGCGGTTTACGCCAATGGCTACACCTTC. It yields the protein CASSQVAVYANGYTF.

V usage is TRBV13 and J usage is TRBJ1-4; TRBD1 agrees at 7 bases. The V gene's germline CDR1 is PRHDT and CDR2 FYEKMQ (reference sequence). J lost 8 bases, V lost 5 bases, and 5 bases had no gene match. CDR3 size: 13 residues. CDR3 sequence (DNA): TGTGCCAGCAGCACGCGGACAGGCGAAAAACTGTTTTTT. It specifies CASSTRTGEKLFF.

The chain employs TRBV18 and TRBJ1-2, with D tentatively TRBD1 (5 bases). The germline gives CDR1 KGHSH, CDR2 LQKENI. V lost 5 bases to trimming and J lost 6 bases, with 13 bases between them. CDR3 size: 13 residues. The CDR3 nucleotides are TGTGCCAGCTCATTACTCACGACAGATGGCTACACCTTC. Residues: CASSLLTTDGYTF.

This sequence joins TRBV15 and TRBJ2-3; D is undetermined. Germline loops: CDR1 LNHNV, CDR2 YYDKDF (reference sequence). The CDR3 is 15 residues long. Trimming pared 8 bases from V and 0 bases from J, leaving 15 bases between. The CDR3 reads CATRPSTDSTDTQYF. The CDR3, as DNA: TGTGCCACCCGACCTTCGACTGATAGCACAGATACGCAGTATTTT.

The count of this clone is one. The V call is TRBV9, the J call TRBJ2-5, with 10 bases aligning to TRBD1. The V and J ends lost 4 bases and 1 base, in that order; junction bases with no gene match: 4. CDR1 and CDR2 (germline): SGDLS, YYNGEE. CDR3 length: 15 amino acids. The CDR3 region is CASSPWTGGQETQYF. Written as DNA, the CDR3 is TGTGCCAGCAGCCCTTGGACAGGGGGCCAAGAGACCCAGTACTTC.